This T cell receptor beta chain appears in the sequencing data of a study of shared clonotypes between healthy human individuals (dated by TCRdb to 2018 to 2021). Regarding the research as a whole: Three men and a couple of women, aged 18 to 49 years, made up the cohort. For each donor, three plates each were used for CD4 naive and CD4 memory, two plates were used for CD8 naive, and one plate was used for CD8 memory. To estimate repertoire size and how much clonotypes are shared between individuals, the study performed deep sequencing of blood TCR repertoires from about five healthy adults. Different laboratories and diverse techniques were used to prepare libraries and sequence TCR repertoires, to increase sequencing depth and limit assay-specific biases. Between about 0.85 and 8.9 billion PBMCs per donor were obtained by leukapheresis.

General conclusions and limits of the study: Only blood was sampled, and tissue TCR repertoires likely differ from those in blood. Higher generation probabilities were observed for clonotypes shared by all four sorted-subset donors than for non-shared clonotypes. Because the study included only a small number of donors, the genetic and exposure-history diversity represented was limited. Larger estimated clonotype richness was generally found for naive subsets than for memory subsets. Pairwise subsampling led to the expectation that sequencing depth would affect the degree of clonotype sharing among donors. Rarefaction of sorted-subset datasets indicated incomplete sequencing despite the large sequencing depth. Sharing across a handful of donors was observed for approximately 5% of naive CD4, less than 4% of naive CD8, 2% to 2.5% of memory CD4, and around 0.4% of memory CD8 clonotypes.

V is clipped by 7 bases and J by 10 bases, and the sequence between their germline boundaries is 20 bases long. The CDR3, cysteine through phenylalanine, is 15 amino acids long. Solely the CDR3 DNA is kept, with 45 bases framed from the first base. The CDR1 and CDR2 encoded by the germline V gene are SNHLY and FYNNEI. Using the deep immunoSEQ assay, TCR CDR3 regions were amplified from genomic DNA by multiplex PCR. Genomic DNA extracted from each cell subset was distributed evenly over all wells of several immunoSEQ 96-well plates, and each plate served as one replicate. For sorted subsets, each replicate PCR was loaded with approximately 0.2 ug genomic DNA, equivalent to 25,000 to 30,000 T cell genomes. The purified libraries were quantified using a Qubit 3.0 fluorometer, sized with a Bioanalyzer 2100, and then quantified again using the KAPA Library Quantification kit. Each immunoSEQ 96-well plate was sequenced on its own single-read 150-cycle Illumina NextSeq 550 flow cell. For the original study's pipeline: Because the immunoSEQ output included only junctional sequences and no quality scores, the filtering could not be the same as the filtering used for full-length reads. Sequences were annotated with PyIR, a Python wrapper for IgBLAST v1.9, using IMGT germline references to assign V/J genes and CDR3. Reads were removed for weak V/J assignments (E-value above 1e-6), missing CDR3, stop codons, out-of-frame junctions, or ambiguous translated residues. V3J clonotypes were defined as sequences sharing the same inferred V gene, J gene, and CDR3 amino acid sequence. Percentage overlap between repertoires was computed as shared unique clonotypes divided by the size of the smaller repertoire. Repertoire richness was assessed with RTK rarefaction, the Chao1 estimator, and Recon v2.1 estimates of unobserved clonotypes. OLGA was used to compute generation probabilities for all TCRbeta clonotypes that the gDNA method yielded from a handful of donors. The table comes from immuneACCESS by way of TCRdb, which keeps in-frame sequences with V and J called. Part of the clones is missing from these tables; in studies checked, under half for an unresolved V gene and the rest for unknown reasons. That table supplies the V and J calls and clone size; D and trimming were determined from the DNA. A total of some 380,000 clones appear in this sample, roughly 96% of them only once. 0.25% to 0.35% of the sample comes from the top ten.

The donors were healthy, HIV-negative adults who had no recently reported acute infections or vaccinations. All donors were Caucasian adults living in Nashville, Tennessee, USA. The CD8 memory samples were a combination of magnetically selected CD45RO+ cells and CCR7-negative CD45RA+ effector memory (TemRA) cells. Blood was collected by leukapheresis, and PBMCs were isolated by Ficoll-Histopaque density gradient centrifugation and then cryopreserved in liquid nitrogen vapor phase. Purity and quantity of every magnetically sorted T cell population were checked by analytical flow cytometry. Each sorted fraction had its genomic DNA isolated and then quantified by UV absorbance on a Nanodrop 2000c. As to this clone: What this receptor recognizes is not known. No much larger clone exists at a distance of one base, and base qualities are not known.

The receptor was derived from a man under 40 in good health. The sample consisted of memory CD8+ T cells sorted from blood. Taken with the paper, the label for cell subset or site translates to: CD45RO+ cells pooled with CCR7-negative TemRA cells. The chain uses TRBV2 and TRBJ1-6, with the D gene not confidently named. The CDR3 is CASTQRAADGSPLHF. Read as DNA, the sequence is TGTGCCAGCACTCAGCGGGCTGCCGATGGGTCACCCCTCCACTTT.